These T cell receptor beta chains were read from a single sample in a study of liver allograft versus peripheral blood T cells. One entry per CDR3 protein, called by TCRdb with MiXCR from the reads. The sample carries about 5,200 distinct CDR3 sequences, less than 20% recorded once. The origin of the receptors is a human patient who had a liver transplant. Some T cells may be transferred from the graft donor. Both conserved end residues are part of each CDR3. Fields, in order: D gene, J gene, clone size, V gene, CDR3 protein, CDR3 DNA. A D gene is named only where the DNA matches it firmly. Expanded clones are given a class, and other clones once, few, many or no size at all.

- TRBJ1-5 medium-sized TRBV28 CASSLYFAFQPQHF TGTGCCAGCAGTTTGTATTTTGCGTTTCAGCCCCAGCATTTT
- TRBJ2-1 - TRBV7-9 CASSWTLNNEQFF TGTGCCAGCAGTTGGACACTAAACAATGAGCAGTTCTTC
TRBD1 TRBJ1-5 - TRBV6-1 CASSEEPGGGSNQPQHF TGTGCCAGCAGTGAAGAACCAGGGGGTGGTAGCAATCAGCCCCAGCATTTT
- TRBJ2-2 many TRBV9 CASSIDLQGTGELFF TGTGCCAGCAGCATTGACTTACAGGGAACCGGGGAGCTGTTTTTT
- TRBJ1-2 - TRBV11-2 CASSVPRMEGYGYTF TGTGCCAGCAGCGTCCCAAGAATGGAAGGGTATGGCTACACCTTC
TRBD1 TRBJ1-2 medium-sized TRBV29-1 CSVPRGDSEYYGYTF TGCAGCGTTCCGCGGGGGGACAGTGAATACTATGGCTACACCTTC
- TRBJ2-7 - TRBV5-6 CASSLVVGSYEQYF TGTGCCAGCAGCTTGGTGGTGGGATCCTACGAGCAGTACTTC
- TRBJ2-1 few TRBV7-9 CASSPFGRDSYNEQFF TGTGCCAGCAGCCCCTTCGGAAGGGACTCCTACAATGAGCAGTTCTTC
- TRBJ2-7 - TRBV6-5 CASDDGYEQYF TGTGCCAGCGACGACGGCTACGAGCAGTACTTC
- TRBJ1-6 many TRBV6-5 CASREGLNSPLHF TGTGCCAGCAGGGAGGGACTTAATTCACCCCTCCACTTT
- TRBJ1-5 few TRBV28 CASSLLLGNQPQHF TGTGCCAGCAGTTTATTACTGGGCAATCAGCCCCAGCATTTT
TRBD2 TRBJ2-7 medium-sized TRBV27 CASSLGGGSSYEQYF TGTGCCAGCAGTTTAGGCGGGGGGAGCTCCTACGAGCAGTACTTC
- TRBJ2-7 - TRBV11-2 CASSSRRVESVNEQYF TGTGCCAGCAGCTCCCGTCGGGTAGAGTCTGTTAACGAGCAGTACTTC
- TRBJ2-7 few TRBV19 CASGTPYVRYF TGTGCCAGCGGGACTCCATACGTACGGTACTTC
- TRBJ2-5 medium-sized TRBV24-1 CATSDAGLQETQYF TGTGCCACCAGTGATGCTGGGCTGCAAGAGACCCAGTACTTC
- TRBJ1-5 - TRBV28 CASSLGYDQPQHF TGTGCCAGCAGTTTGGGATATGATCAGCCCCAGCATTTT
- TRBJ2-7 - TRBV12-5 CASQEGLYEQYF TGTGCTAGCCAGGAGGGCCTCTACGAGCAGTACTTC
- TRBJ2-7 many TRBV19 CASSPDPSRQYF TGTGCCAGTTCTCCGGACCCATCCAGGCAGTACTTC
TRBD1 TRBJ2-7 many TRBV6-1 CASSETPGQTYEQYF TGTGCCAGCAGTGAGACACCGGGACAGACATACGAGCAGTACTTC
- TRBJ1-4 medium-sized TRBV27 CASSALKAAPTEKLFF TGTGCCAGCAGTGCCCTCAAAGCCGCCCCCACTGAAAAACTGTTTTTT
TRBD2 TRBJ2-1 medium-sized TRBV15 CATSRDLGTSANEQFF TGTGCCACCAGCAGAGATCTTGGGACTAGCGCCAATGAGCAGTTCTTC
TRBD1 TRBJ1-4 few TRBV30 CAWSGTGDELFF TGTGCCTGGAGTGGAACAGGGGACGAACTGTTTTTT
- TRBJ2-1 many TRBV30 CAWQGRAYNEQFF TGTGCCTGGCAAGGAAGGGCCTACAATGAGCAGTTCTTC
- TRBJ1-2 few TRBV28 CASIKQGGLNGYTF TGTGCCAGCATTAAACAGGGAGGACTGAATGGCTACACCTTC
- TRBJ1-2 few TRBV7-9 CASTPGGGRNYGYTF TGTGCCAGCACACCCGGCGGGGGCCGTAACTATGGCTACACCTTC
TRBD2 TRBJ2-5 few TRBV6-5 CASSFGGLAGGGETQYF TGTGCCAGCAGTTTTGGGGGACTAGCGGGAGGAGGGGAGACCCAGTACTTC
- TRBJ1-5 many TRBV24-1 CATSDFGSGQPQHF TGTGCCACCAGTGATTTCGGGTCGGGGCAGCCCCAGCATTTT
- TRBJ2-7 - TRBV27 CASQFAQGSYEQYF TGTGCCTCCCAGTTTGCCCAGGGGTCCTACGAGCAGTACTTC
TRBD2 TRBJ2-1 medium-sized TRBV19 CATTAWEGSSYNEQFF TGTGCCACTACCGCTTGGGAGGGAAGCTCCTACAATGAGCAGTTCTTC
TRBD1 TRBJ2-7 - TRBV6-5 CASSYSTGEEDYEQYF TGTGCCAGCAGTTACTCTACAGGGGAAGAAGACTACGAGCAGTACTTC
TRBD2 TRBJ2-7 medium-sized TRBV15 CATSRDRLAGGREQYF TGTGCCACCAGCAGAGATAGACTAGCGGGAGGGCGTGAGCAGTACTTC
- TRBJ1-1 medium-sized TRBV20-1 CSARVPQVHTEAFF TGCAGTGCTAGAGTCCCACAAGTCCACACTGAAGCTTTCTTT
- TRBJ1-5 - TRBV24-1 CATSDLRSGPNQPQHF TGTGCCACCAGTGATTTGCGATCTGGGCCCAATCAGCCCCAGCATTTT
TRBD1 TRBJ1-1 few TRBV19 CASSILGGLEAFF TGTGCCAGTAGTATTCTAGGGGGCCTTGAAGCTTTCTTT
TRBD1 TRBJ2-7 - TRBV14 CASSPDRDYEQYF TGTGCCAGCAGCCCGGACAGGGACTACGAGCAGTACTTC
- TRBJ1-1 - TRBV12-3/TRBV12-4 CASSFGGTNTEAFF TGTGCCAGCAGTTTCGGGGGTACGAACACTGAAGCTTTCTTT
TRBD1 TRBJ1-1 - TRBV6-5 CASRTGTGERNTEAFF TGTGCCAGCAGAACCGGGACAGGGGAGAGGAACACTGAAGCTTTCTTT
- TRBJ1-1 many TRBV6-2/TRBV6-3 CASSYLSGVNTEAFF TGTGCCAGCAGTTACTTGTCAGGCGTTAACACTGAAGCTTTCTTT
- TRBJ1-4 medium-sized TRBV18 CASSPSVQGEEKLFF TGTGCCAGCTCACCCTCCGTGCAGGGTGAAGAAAAACTGTTTTTT
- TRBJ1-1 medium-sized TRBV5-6 CASSFGGASITEAFF TGTGCCAGCAGCTTCGGAGGGGCTTCGATCACTGAAGCTTTCTTT
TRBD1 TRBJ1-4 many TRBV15 CAVAQGALNEKLFF TGTGCCGTGGCGCAGGGGGCCCTCAATGAAAAACTGTTTTTT
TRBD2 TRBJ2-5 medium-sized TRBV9 CASSVVGSGGETQYF TGTGCCAGCAGCGTAGTGGGTAGCGGGGGAGAGACCCAGTACTTC